This T cell receptor beta chain is drawn from a study of OX40 agonist ivuxolimab in advanced cancers. Germline loops: CDR1 LNHNV, CDR2 YYDKDF (reference sequence). V was cut by 1 base and J by 5 bases, with 15 bases left in between. This CDR3 spans 15 amino acids. Assay used: immunoSEQ multiplex PCR; TCRdb lists only in-frame clones, some missing. This sample carries roughly 49,000 clones, about four fifths of them seen once, and the ten largest clones take 2.5% to 3.5%. Material: CD4+ or CD8+ T cells sorted from blood, obtained in a trial of the OX40 agonist ivuxolimab. The clonotype was recovered from an adult with an advanced solid tumor such as melanoma, head and neck, liver or kidney cancer. This chain connects TRBV15 to TRBJ2-7, with D unclear. In DNA, the CDR3 is TGTGCCACCAGCAGAGGCTGGGGTAGCAGCCACGAGCAGTACTTC. Protein: CATSRGWGSSHEQYF.